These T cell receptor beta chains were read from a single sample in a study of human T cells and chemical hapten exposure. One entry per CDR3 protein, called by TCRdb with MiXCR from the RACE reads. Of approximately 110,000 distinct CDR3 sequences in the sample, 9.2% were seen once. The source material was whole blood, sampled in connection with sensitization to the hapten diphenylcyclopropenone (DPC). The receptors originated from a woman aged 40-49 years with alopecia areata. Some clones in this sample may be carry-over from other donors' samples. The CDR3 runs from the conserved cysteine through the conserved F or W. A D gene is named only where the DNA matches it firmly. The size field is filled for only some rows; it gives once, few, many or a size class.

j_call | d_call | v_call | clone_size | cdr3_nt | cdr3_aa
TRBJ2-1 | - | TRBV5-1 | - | TGCGCCAGCAGCTTGTATGGGGGCCGGGATGAGCAGTTCTTC | CASSLYGGRDEQFF
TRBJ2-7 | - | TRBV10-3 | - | TGTGCCATCAGTGAGTCTATCGCCGGCCCCTACGAGCAGTACTTC | CAISESIAGPYEQYF
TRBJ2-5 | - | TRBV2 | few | TGTGCCAGCAGTGAAGTAGGCAGGGTAGAGACCCAGTACTTC | CASSEVGRVETQYF
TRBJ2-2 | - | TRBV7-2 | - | TGTGCCAGCAGCCCCACCAGGACCAACACCGGGGAGCTGTTTTTT | CASSPTRTNTGELFF
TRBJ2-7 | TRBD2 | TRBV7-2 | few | TGTGCCAGCAGCCTCCTAGCGGGGGACGGTGAGCAGTACTTC | CASSLLAGDGEQYF
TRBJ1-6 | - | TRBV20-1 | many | TGCAGTGCCCCGTACCTAGGTCGGAGCTCCTATAATTCACCCCTCCACTTT | CSAPYLGRSSYNSPLHF
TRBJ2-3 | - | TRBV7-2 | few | TGTGCCAGCAGCTGGGCGGGGCCTAGCACAGATACGCAGTATTTT | CASSWAGPSTDTQYF
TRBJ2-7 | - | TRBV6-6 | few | TGTGCCAGCAGTTACCTTGGGCCCTACGAGCAGTACTTC | CASSYLGPYEQYF
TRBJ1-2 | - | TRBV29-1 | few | TGCAGCGTTGCTCTTGGCCAGGGCGATGGCTACACCTTC | CSVALGQGDGYTF
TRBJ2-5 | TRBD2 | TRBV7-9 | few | TGTGCCAGCAGCCCCGGGACTAGCGGGGGACGGCTAGAGACCCAGTACTTC | CASSPGTSGGRLETQYF
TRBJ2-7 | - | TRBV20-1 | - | TGCAGTGCTGTGGACAGCTACGAGCAGTACTTC | CSAVDSYEQYF
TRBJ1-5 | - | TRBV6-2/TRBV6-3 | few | TGTGCCAGCAGTTACGGACTTATTTCCCAGCCCCAGCATTTT | CASSYGLISQPQHF
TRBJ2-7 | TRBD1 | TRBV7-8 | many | TGTGCCAGCAGCTTGAGTTCCGGGACAGGGAGTCGCGAGCAGTACTTC | CASSLSSGTGSREQYF
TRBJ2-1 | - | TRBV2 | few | TGTGCCAGCAGCAGGGATTTGAATGAGCAGTTCTTC | CASSRDLNEQFF
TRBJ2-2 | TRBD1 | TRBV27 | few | TGTGCCAGCAGTATATTGGGACAGATTAACACCGGGGAGCTTTTTTTT | CASSILGQINTGELFF
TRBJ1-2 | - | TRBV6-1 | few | TGTGCCAGCAGTGTTGAAGGGGGAATCGGTGGCTACACCTTC | CASSVEGGIGGYTF
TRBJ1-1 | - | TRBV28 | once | TGTGCCAGCAGCCGAGGACAGTCGGGTTTCTTT | CASSRGQSGFF
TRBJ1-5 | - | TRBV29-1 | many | TGCAGCGTTGGGGCAGGCAATCAGCCCCAGCATTTT | CSVGAGNQPQHF
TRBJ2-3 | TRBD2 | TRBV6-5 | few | TGTGCCAGCAGTTCGTCTAGCGGGGGGATGTACACAGATACGCAGTATTTT | CASSSSSGGMYTDTQYF
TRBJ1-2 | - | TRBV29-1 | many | TGCAGCGTTGAAGATCACGGGTCAGGGCCCAGAACTTTT | CSVEDHGSGPRTF
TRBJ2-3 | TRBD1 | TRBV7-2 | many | TGTGCCAGCAGCTTAAAAACGGGACAGGGGGCTGGCGATACGCAGTATTTT | CASSLKTGQGAGDTQYF
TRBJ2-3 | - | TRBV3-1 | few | TGTGCCAGCAGCCCTGACTACACAGCGGGCACAGATACGCAGTATTTT | CASSPDYTAGTDTQYF
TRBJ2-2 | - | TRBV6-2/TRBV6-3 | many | TGTGCCAGCCTCAGGGTAATGGTGGCCGGGGAGCTGTTTTTT | CASLRVMVAGELFF
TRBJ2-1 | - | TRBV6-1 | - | TGTGCCAGCAGTGAATACTCCCGGACGCCTCGGTACAATGAGCAGTTCTTC | CASSEYSRTPRYNEQFF
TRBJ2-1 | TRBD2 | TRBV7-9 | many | TGTGCCAGCAGCCCGAGCGGGGGGCGATACAATGAGCAGTTCTTC | CASSPSGGRYNEQFF
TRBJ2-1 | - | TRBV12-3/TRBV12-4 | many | TGTGCCAGCAGTCCCGACATGAGCTCCTACAATGAGCAGTTCTTC | CASSPDMSSYNEQFF
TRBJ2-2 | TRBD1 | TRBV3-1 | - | TGTGCCAGCAGCCAAGAAACAGGGGCCCTGATCTCTACCGGGGAGCTGTTTTTT | CASSQETGALISTGELFF
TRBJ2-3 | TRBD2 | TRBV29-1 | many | TGCAGCGTGCCTGGGACTAGCGGGGGCCTGACAGATACGCAGTATTTT | CSVPGTSGGLTDTQYF
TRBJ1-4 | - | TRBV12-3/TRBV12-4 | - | TGTGCCAGCAGTCAGGACGTAGGGAAACTGTTTTTT | CASSQDVGKLFF
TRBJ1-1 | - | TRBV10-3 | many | TGTGCCATCAGTGAGTCGACCGACCTCACTGAAGCTTTCTTT | CAISESTDLTEAFF
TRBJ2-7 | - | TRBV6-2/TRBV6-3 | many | TGTGCCAGCAGACCAGGGGCCTACGAGCAGTACTTC | CASRPGAYEQYF
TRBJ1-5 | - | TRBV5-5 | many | TGTGCCAGCAGCTTGCGGGACGGGCCGAATCAGCCCCAGCATTTT | CASSLRDGPNQPQHF
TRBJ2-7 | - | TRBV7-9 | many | TGTGCCAGCAGCTTAATTACTACGGGGGAGTACGAGCAGTACTTC | CASSLITTGEYEQYF
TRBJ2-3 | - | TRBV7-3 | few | TGTGCCAGCAGCTTAGAAGGGACTCCAAATACGCAGTATTTT | CASSLEGTPNTQYF
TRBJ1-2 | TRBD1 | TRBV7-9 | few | TGTGCCAGCAGCTCCAGACAGGGGTTAAACTATGGCTACACCTTC | CASSSRQGLNYGYTF
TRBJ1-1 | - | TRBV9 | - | TGTGCCAGCAGCGTAGAGTGGGTACAGGGCACTGAAGCTTTCTTT | CASSVEWVQGTEAFF
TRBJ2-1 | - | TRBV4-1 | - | TGCGCCAGCAGCCAAGTGGCAGGGGGGCGGTCCTACAATGAGCAGTTCTTC | CASSQVAGGRSYNEQFF
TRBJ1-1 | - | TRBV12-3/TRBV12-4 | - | TGTGCCAGCAGTTCTGGGGTAGACTTGCAAGCTTTCTTT | CASSSGVDLQAFF
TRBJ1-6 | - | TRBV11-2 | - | TGTGCCAGCAGCCCGACAGTAACGATCTCCTATAATTCACCCCTCCACTTT | CASSPTVTISYNSPLHF
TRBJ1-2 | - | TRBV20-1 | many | TGCAGTGCTTACAGGGCAGGGGGCTACACCTTC | CSAYRAGGYTF
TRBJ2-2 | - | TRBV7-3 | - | TGTGCCAGCAGCTTGGGAAGCCACACCGGGGAGCTGTTTTTT | CASSLGSHTGELFF
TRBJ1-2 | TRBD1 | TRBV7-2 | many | TGTGCCAGCAGTTATGGCCCGTCAACAGGGGGCCTTAACTATGGCTACACCTTC | CASSYGPSTGGLNYGYTF
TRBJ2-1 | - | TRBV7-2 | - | TGTGCCAGCAGCTTAGTCGGGCGGCCCGCGGAGCAGTTCTTC | CASSLVGRPAEQFF
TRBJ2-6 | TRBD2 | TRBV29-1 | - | TGCAGCGTTGAGACGCCGCGGGGGGCATCCTCTGGGGCCAACGTCCTGACTTTC | CSVETPRGASSGANVLTF
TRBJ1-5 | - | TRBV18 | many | TGTGCCAGCTCACTAGACCAGGGGAACCAGCCCCAGCATTTT | CASSLDQGNQPQHF
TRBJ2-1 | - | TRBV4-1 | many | TGCGCCAGCAGCCAAGATAGGGGCCTTCTCAATGAGCAGTTCTTC | CASSQDRGLLNEQFF
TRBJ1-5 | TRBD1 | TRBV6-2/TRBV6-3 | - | TGTGCCAGCAGTTACCTTCGGACAGGTAGCAATCAGCCCCAGCATTTT | CASSYLRTGSNQPQHF
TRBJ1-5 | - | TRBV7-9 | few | TGTGCCAGCAGCTCAGGCGAGGGGCAGCCCCAGCATTTT | CASSSGEGQPQHF